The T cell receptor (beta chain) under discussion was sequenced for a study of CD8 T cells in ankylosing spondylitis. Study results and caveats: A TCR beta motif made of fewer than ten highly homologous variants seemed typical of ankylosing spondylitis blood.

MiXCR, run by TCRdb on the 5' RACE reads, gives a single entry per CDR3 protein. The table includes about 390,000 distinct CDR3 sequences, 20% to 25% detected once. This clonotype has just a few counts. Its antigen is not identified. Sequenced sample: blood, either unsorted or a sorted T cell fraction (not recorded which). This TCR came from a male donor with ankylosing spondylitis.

The CDR3 DNA is TGTGCCAGCAGCTTAGGACAGCCCTACGAGCAGTACTTC. It specifies CASSLGQPYEQYF. The chain joins TRBV7-8 to TRBJ2-7; D perhaps matches TRBD1 (5 bases). The V end lost 1 base, the J end lost 2 bases, and 6 bases lay between the germline ends. The V gene's germline CDR1 is SGHVS and CDR2 FQNEAQ. The CDR3 runs 13 residues. Looking up the rest from reference TRBV7-8 and TRBJ2-7 gives the full variable domain: GAGVSQSPRYKVAKRGQDVALRCDPISGHVSLFWYQQALGQGPEFLTYFQNEAQLDKSGLPSDRFFAERPEGSVSTLKIQRTQQEDSAVYLCASSLGQPYEQYFGPGTRLTVT.